The 11 T cell receptor beta chains below all came from one sample that was sequenced in a study of T cell repertoires in cytomegalovirus infection. TCRdb reprocessed the reads via MiXCR and lists one record per CDR3 protein. The sample includes around 55,000 distinct CDR3 sequences, roughly 20% of them seen just once. Antigens of these TCRs are unknown. Material: CD8+ T cells from cultured PBMCs, obtained from culture after CMV antigen stimulation. These receptor sequences come from a human donor in good health (CMV status not recorded). Some clones in this sample may be carry-over from other donors' samples.

The chain carries TRBV10-3 and TRBJ2-7; 14 bases are shared with TRBD2. Germline V gene data show CDR1 as ENHRY and CDR2 as SYGVKD. CDR3 length: 20 amino acids. After removal of 1 base from V and 4 bases from J, the junction contained 15 bases not matched to a gene. CDR3 amino acids: CAISEFLRDRGTSGSYEQYF. CDR3 DNA: TGTGCCATCAGTGAGTTTCTCCGGGACAGGGGGACTAGCGGGAGTTACGAGCAGTACTTC.

A few counts support this clonotype. V gene TRBV7-9 combines with J gene TRBJ2-3, with D tentatively TRBD2 (6 bases). Germline V gene sequence: CDR1 SEHNR, CDR2 FQNEAQ (reference sequence). Trimming removed 8 bases at V and 2 bases at J, with 17 bases between. CDR3 size: 15 residues. CDR3 nucleotides: TGTGCCAGCGTTAACTGGGGGGTGATCACAGATACGCAGTATTTT. Translated, it gives CASVNWGVITDTQYF.

This clonotype came up many times. The chain joins TRBV6-2 or TRBV6-3 to TRBJ1-1; possibly TRBD1 for D (6 bases). The CDR3 spans 14 residues. Trimming removed 5 bases from V and 2 bases from J, with 12 bases in between. From germline, CDR1 is MNHEY and CDR2 SVGEGT. This CDR3 reads CASSPHRDNTEAFF. The CDR3 coding sequence is TGTGCCAGCAGTCCGCACAGGGATAACACTGAAGCTTTCTTT.

The gene calls are TRBV7-2 and TRBJ2-3, with 10 bases matching TRBD2. In germline, CDR1 is SGHTA, CDR2 FQGNSA. The CDR3 sequence is 15 residues long. The V and J ends lost 5 bases and 2 bases, in that order; junction bases with no gene match: 4. CDR3 in amino acids: CASSRTSGLTDTQYF. The CDR3 nucleotides read TGTGCCAGCAGCCGGACTAGCGGCCTCACAGATACGCAGTATTTT.

V gene TRBV6-6 combines with J gene TRBJ1-1, with D unclear. The CDR3 covers 13 residues. Germline assignment: CDR1 MNHNY and CDR2 SVGAGI (reference sequence). The V end was cut by 5 bases, the J end by 0 bases, with 7 bases between. The DNA of the CDR3 is TGTGCCAGCAGTCTAGAAGTGAACACTGAAGCTTTCTTT. Residues: CASSLEVNTEAFF.

This chain joins TRBV11-2 and TRBJ2-3; 7 nucleotides agree with TRBD2. V lost 3 bases and J lost 6; bases outside the gene matches: 9. The CDR3 extends over 15 amino acids. The germline V gene encodes CDR1 SGHAT and CDR2 FQNNGV. The CDR3 DNA sequence: TGTGCCAGCAGCTTCCTTCGGCGGGAGAAGGATACGCAGTATTTT. Its translation: CASSFLRREKDTQYF.

The chain uses TRBV7-9 and TRBJ2-5; no reliable D call. Trimming stripped 4 bases from V and 3 bases from J, with 12 bases between. Germline V gene sequence: CDR1 SEHNR, CDR2 FQNEAQ (reference sequence). The CDR3 runs to 14 residues. CDR3 region: CASSSRQVKETQYF. The CDR3 DNA is TGTGCCAGCAGCTCCCGGCAAGTAAAAGAGACCCAGTACTTC.

The chain employs TRBV12-3 or TRBV12-4 and TRBJ1-1; no clear D gene. V was shortened by 2 bases and J by 6 bases, with 13 bases between the two germline ends. There are 14 residues in the CDR3. The CDR3 reads CASSLRVGIAEAFF. In DNA, the CDR3 is TGTGCCAGCAGTTTAAGAGTTGGGATAGCTGAAGCTTTCTTT.

The chain uses TRBV6-2 or TRBV6-3 and TRBJ2-1; no firm D call. The germline V gene encodes CDR1 MNHEY and CDR2 SVGEGT. This CDR3 is 14 amino acids long. The V end lost 0 bases, the J end lost 4 bases, and 7 bases lay between the germline ends. The CDR3 spells CASSYSSDYNEQFF. The CDR3 DNA reads TGTGCCAGCAGTTACTCGTCTGATTACAATGAGCAGTTCTTC.

The rearrangement links TRBV5-6 to TRBJ2-1, with 7 bases matching TRBD1. The CDR3 has 12 amino acids. The ends lost 3 bases at V and 7 bases at J; junction bases unmatched: 1. Germline-derived CDR1 and CDR2 are SGHDT and YYEEEE. CDR3 sequence: CASSWGQNEQFF. As DNA, the CDR3 is TGTGCCAGCAGCTGGGGACAGAATGAGCAGTTCTTC. The full variable domain, rest sourced from reference TRBV5-6 and TRBJ2-1, is DAGVTQSPTHLIKTRGQQVTLRCSPKSGHDTVSWYQQALGQGPQFIFQYYEEEERQRGNFPDRFSGHQFPNYSSELNVNALLLGDSALYLCASSWGQNEQFFGPGTRLTVL.

The gene calls are TRBV2 and TRBJ2-2, with TRBD2 matching over 8 bases. The CDR3 spans 16 residues. Per the germline V gene, CDR1 is SNHLY and CDR2 is FYNNEI. The trim removed 5 bases at V and 8 bases at J, leaving 13 bases unmatched. The CDR3 DNA reads TGTGCCAGCAGTCCGAATAGCGGGACGAAATGGGGGGAGCTGTTTTTT. Amino acid sequence: CASSPNSGTKWGELFF.